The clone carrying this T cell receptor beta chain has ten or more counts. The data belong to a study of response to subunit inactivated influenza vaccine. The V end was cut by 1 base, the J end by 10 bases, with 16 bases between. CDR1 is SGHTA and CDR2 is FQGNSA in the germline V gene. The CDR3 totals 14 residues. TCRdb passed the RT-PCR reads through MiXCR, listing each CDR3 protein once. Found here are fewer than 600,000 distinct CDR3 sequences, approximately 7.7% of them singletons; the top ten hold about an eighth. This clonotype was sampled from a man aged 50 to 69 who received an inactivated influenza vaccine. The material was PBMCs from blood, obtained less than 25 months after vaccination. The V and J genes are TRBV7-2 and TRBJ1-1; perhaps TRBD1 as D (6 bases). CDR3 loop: CASSLDGSWGRAFF. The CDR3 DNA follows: TGTGCCAGCAGCTTAGATGGGTCATGGGGGCGAGCTTTCTTT. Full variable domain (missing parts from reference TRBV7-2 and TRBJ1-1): GAGVSQSPSNKVTEKGKDVELRCDPISGHTALYWYRQSLGQGLEFLIYFQGNSAPDKSGLPSDRFSAERTGGSVSTLTIQRTQQEDSAVYLCASSLDGSWGRAFFGQGTRLTVV.